This T cell receptor beta chain was recovered during a study of blood T cells in healthy people across ages. Study-wide points: PBMCs went unsorted, and a conclusive naive versus antigen-experienced comparison was therefore prevented.

V was shortened by 3 bases and J by 0 bases, with 9 bases between the two germline ends. Germline CDR1 is DFQATT and CDR2 is SNEGSKA (reference sequence). The CDR3 has 15 residues. Notes on this clonotype: Its antigen remains unidentified.

With a J-beta primer mix and a sample-barcoded 5' primer, a second PCR ran roughly 6 to 11 cycles. TCRdb fed the 5' RACE reads into MiXCR, producing one record per CDR3 protein. The sample holds over 500,000 distinct CDR3 sequences, around a quarter seen once. Ranging in age from about 6 to 95, the donors were healthy Caucasian individuals from Russia. These same records also appear under a second study, on T cells of mothers and their children. That work states: Extraction yielded RNA that went, in full, into cDNA synthesis at about 1.6 ug per 15 ul.

This clonotype was sampled from a boy between 2 and 10 years old in good health. Sequencing was performed on blood. The chain uses TRBV20-1 and TRBJ2-6; D is uncertain. The CDR3 loop reads CSARTPFSGANVLTF. CDR3 DNA: TGCAGTGCTAGGACCCCTTTCTCTGGGGCCAACGTCCTGACTTTC.